Listed below are T cell receptor beta chains from one sample, sequenced in a study of T cells after yellow fever vaccination. TCRdb reprocessed the 5' RACE reads via MiXCR and lists one record per CDR3 protein. The table has 300,000 to 400,000 distinct CDR3 sequences, 8.7% seen once. The material sequenced was PBMCs, taken on the day of the first yellow fever vaccination. These receptor sequences come from a man in his late teens or twenties who received the YFV17D yellow fever vaccine. Both conserved end residues are part of each CDR3. D genes are given only for firm matches. The listing skips clone size in some rows; elsewhere it reads once, few, many or a size class.

J | size | D | V | CDR3 | DNA
TRBJ2-1 | few | NA | TRBV6-2/TRBV6-3 | CASSFLRQTVGFF | TGTGCCAGCAGTTTCCTGAGGCAAACCGTTGGGTTCTTC
TRBJ1-3 | few | NA | TRBV5-1 | CASSLETDPRATIYF | TGCGCCAGCAGCTTGGAGACAGACCCCCGTGCAACCATATATTTT
TRBJ2-2 | NA | NA | TRBV28 | CTSSARRVGELFF | TGTACCAGCAGTGCGAGGCGGGTCGGGGAGCTGTTTTTT
TRBJ2-3 | few | TRBD2 | TRBV10-1 | CASSDQAGGGDTQYF | TGCGCCAGCAGTGACCAAGCGGGGGGAGGAGATACGCAGTATTTT
TRBJ1-5 | NA | NA | TRBV4-2 | CASSQTGLSGNQPQHF | TGTGCCAGCAGCCAAACAGGGCTGAGTGGCAATCAGCCCCAGCATTTT
TRBJ2-3 | NA | NA | TRBV7-2 | CASSLGARTSTDTQYF | TGTGCCAGCAGCTTAGGGGCCCGGACTAGCACAGATACGCAGTATTTT
TRBJ1-1 | NA | TRBD1 | TRBV24-1 | CATSDSSTGEAEAFF | TGTGCCACCAGTGACTCCTCGACAGGGGAGGCTGAAGCTTTCTTT
TRBJ2-1 | NA | TRBD1 | TRBV2 | CASSLQGAFEQFF | TGTGCCAGCAGCCTACAGGGGGCATTTGAGCAGTTCTTC
TRBJ2-3 | many | NA | TRBV12-3/TRBV12-4 | CASSLADTQYF | TGTGCCAGCAGTTTGGCAGATACGCAGTATTTT
TRBJ1-4 | few | NA | TRBV6-5 | CASSYWRSNEKLFF | TGTGCCAGCAGTTACTGGAGATCTAATGAAAAACTGTTTTTT
TRBJ2-3 | many | NA | TRBV12-3/TRBV12-4 | CASSFYGISTDTQYF | TGTGCCAGCAGTTTCTACGGAATTAGCACAGATACGCAGTATTTT
TRBJ2-1 | many | NA | TRBV5-6 | CASSLRPNEQFF | TGTGCCAGCAGCCTCAGACCCAATGAGCAGTTCTTC
TRBJ2-7 | NA | NA | TRBV9 | CASSQSGTLREQYF | TGTGCCAGCAGCCAGAGTGGAACGTTGAGAGAGCAGTACTTC
TRBJ1-5 | NA | NA | TRBV2 | CAGSMGVDQPQHF | TGTGCCGGGTCTATGGGGGTGGATCAGCCCCAGCATTTT
TRBJ2-7 | NA | NA | TRBV6-1 | CASSTGTEGGGSYEQYF | TGTGCCAGCAGTACCGGAACGGAGGGAGGAGGCTCCTACGAGCAGTACTTC
TRBJ1-1 | many | NA | TRBV5-1 | CASSLDPGGTEAFF | TGCGCCAGCAGCCTGGACCCCGGGGGCACTGAAGCTTTCTTT
TRBJ2-6 | many | NA | TRBV28 | CASRDSGGDSGANVLTF | TGTGCCAGCAGAGACAGTGGAGGAGACTCTGGGGCCAACGTCCTGACTTTC
TRBJ1-3 | NA | NA | TRBV7-9 | CASSPRSGSSGNTIYF | TGTGCCAGCAGCCCTCGCAGCGGGAGCTCTGGAAACACCATATATTTT
TRBJ1-6 | NA | NA | TRBV19 | CASGQDSPLHF | TGTGCCAGTGGTCAGGATTCACCCCTCCACTTT
TRBJ1-1 | few | NA | TRBV18 | CASSPGEGTEAFF | TGTGCCAGCTCACCAGGGGAGGGCACTGAAGCTTTCTTT
TRBJ2-1 | few | TRBD1 | TRBV12-5 | CASGLRGPDRVDDEQFF | TGTGCTAGTGGTTTGAGGGGGCCGGACAGGGTAGACGATGAGCAGTTCTTC
TRBJ1-2 | many | TRBD1 | TRBV10-3 | CAINNQGGSYGYTF | TGTGCCATCAACAATCAGGGGGGCTCGTATGGCTACACCTTC